This paragraph reports one T cell receptor (beta chain). As yet, its antigen is unknown. The data were obtained in a study of cytomegalovirus exposure and HLA in healthy donors. Broader study findings: Most TCR sequences were rare, but some public TCRs occurred in many donors. As a later analysis revealed, most CMV-associated TCR beta chains appeared HLA-restricted.

It was with 60 Vbeta and 13 Jbeta primers that the PCR ran. The method was immunoSEQ multiplex PCR; TCRdb's version includes in-frame clones alone and lacks a portion of them. The sample carries approximately 160,000 clones, about 70% recorded once. The V gene end was trimmed by 4 bases and the J gene end by 4 bases; junction bases not matched to a gene: 9. This CDR3 has 16 residues. CDR1 and CDR2 from the germline V gene are SGHDT and YYEEEE. The sequencing input was PBMCs. The clonotype was recovered from a woman in her thirties or forties in good health and CMV-seropositive. V and J are TRBV5-6 and TRBJ1-1; 11 positions match TRBD1. DNA for the CDR3: TGTGCCAGCAGCAAAACCGGGACAGGGGGTTTCACTGAAGCTTTCTTT. Translated, it gives CASSKTGTGGFTEAFF. Full variable domain (remainder filled in from reference TRBV5-6 and TRBJ1-1): DAGVTQSPTHLIKTRGQQVTLRCSPKSGHDTVSWYQQALGQGPQFIFQYYEEEERQRGNFPDRFSGHQFPNYSSELNVNALLLGDSALYLCASSKTGTGGFTEAFFGQGTRLTVV.